This T cell receptor (beta chain) was retrieved from a study of T cells in Graves' hyperthyroidism and ophthalmopathy. Amplified TCR beta CDR3 regions came from RNA transcripts. HTBI primers drove first-round RT-PCR of the TCR CDR3. TCRdb redid the calling of the multiplex PCR reads with MiXCR, one entry per CDR3 protein. The sample shows 610,000 or so distinct CDR3 sequences, around 45% of them seen only once. Remarks on this clonotype: Its target is not known.

Study results and caveats: Most clonotypes that expanded in the thyroid above 0.001 also showed up in blood.

Absent ophthalmopathy progression within 18 months defined stable Graves' hyperthyroidism. Researchers barred patients who had uncontrolled infection, other autoimmune disease, pregnancy or lactation. The diagnoses drew upon clinical symptoms, serum thyroxine and TRAb, thyroid ultrasound and orbital computed tomography. This receptor was obtained from a woman aged 18 to 35 with Graves' hyperthyroidism. The sample consisted of peripheral blood or thyroid tissue (not recorded which).

CDR3: CAFNQETQYF. The CDR3 DNA is TGTGCCTTCAACCAAGAGACCCAGTACTTC. The chain uses TRBV2 and TRBJ2-5; D gene unclear. The germline V gene has CDR1 SNHLY and CDR2 FYNNEI. CDR3 size: 10 residues. With 11 bases removed from V and 0 bases from J, the gap between germline ends came to 4 bases.